The 22 T cell receptor beta chains reported below all come from one sample, sequenced in a study of T-cell memory formation after mild COVID-19 (dated by TCRdb to the early 2020s). Receptors were amplified or captured by 5' RACE. Instrument used: Illumina NovaSeq 6000. Using fastp at Q25 and MiXCR, TCRdb reprocessed the public reads and kept productive beta chains. Duplicate CDR3 protein sequences are folded into a single record with the most common DNA and genes. Recorded for this sample are 160,000 or so distinct CDR3 sequences; around a third of them occurred a single time. The leading ten clones occupy more than 10% of the sample. Source material: PBMCs or a T cell subset sorted from them (not recorded which). These receptors came from an adult woman who had mild COVID-19 (a few samples of this study predate the infection). The sample titles of this study are shuffled in the database, so cell type and time point are left out; the donor was told from shared clones.

In this sample, this clonotype turned up many times. V usage is TRBV5-1 and J usage is TRBJ2-7; perhaps D is TRBD1 or TRBD2 (5 bases each). The CDR3 extends over 14 amino acids. Germline V lookup: CDR1 SGHRS, CDR2 YFSETQ. Trimming left V 0 bases short and J 2 bases short, with 9 bases between. For the CDR3, the DNA is TGCGCCAGCAGCTTGGCCGGGGACGCCTACGAGCAGTACTTC. Residues: CASSLAGDAYEQYF. Filled out from reference TRBV5-1 and TRBJ2-7, the complete variable domain reads KAGVTQTPRYLIKTRGQQVTLSCSPISGHRSVSWYQQTPGQGLQFLFEYFSETQRNKGNFPGRFSGRQFSNSRSEMNVSTLELGDSALYLCASSLAGDAYEQYFGPGTRLTVT.

This clonotype was observed once. The chain links TRBV7-2 to TRBJ2-7; TRBD2 matches 11 bases. The CDR3 sequence is 15 residues long. Trimming took 4 bases from V and 4 from J; bases not matched to a gene: 6. Germline CDR1 and CDR2: SGHTA and FQGNSA. CDR3 nucleotides: TGTGCCAGCAGCTCCCCGGGACTAGCGGATTACGAGCAGTACTTC. This translates into CASSSPGLADYEQYF.

The chain combines TRBV6-6 with TRBJ2-2, with 11 bases aligning to TRBD2. CDR1 is MNHNY and CDR2 is SVGAGI in the germline V gene (reference sequence). J gave up 4 bases and V 4 bases, and 2 bases lay outside the gene matches. This CDR3 has 15 residues. The CDR3 DNA sequence: TGTGCCAGCAGTTCGACTAGCGGGACCACCGGGGAGCTGTTTTTT. Translating gives CASSSTSGTTGELFF.

The chain couples TRBV7-9 to TRBJ1-5; maybe TRBD1 (6 bases). Germline V gene lookup returns CDR1 SEHNR and CDR2 FQNEAQ (reference sequence). The CDR3 is 12 amino acids. V lost 4 bases and J 5 bases, leaving 6 bases between the germline ends. CDR3: CASSSGDQPQHF. CDR3 nucleotides: TGTGCCAGCAGCTCAGGGGATCAGCCCCAGCATTTT.

This clonotype has more than one count but fewer than ten. The chain links TRBV12-3 or TRBV12-4 to TRBJ2-6; tentatively, D is TRBD1 (7 bases). V was shortened by 5 bases and J by 4 bases, with 12 bases between the two germline ends. This CDR3 comprises 15 residues. CDR3 in amino acids: CASSQTGRGANVLTF. CDR3 bases: TGTGCCAGCAGTCAGACAGGGAGGGGGGCCAACGTCCTGACTTTC.

This clonotype was observed a handful of times. The chain uses TRBV20-1 and TRBJ1-2; D might be TRBD1 (5 bases). Deletions cut 5 bases from V and 2 bases from J, with 18 bases between. Germline values: CDR1 DFQATT, CDR2 SNEGSKA (reference sequence). CDR3 length: 15 amino acids. Written as DNA, the CDR3 is TGCAGTGCTGGAACCGAGGGTTACAGGAACTATGGCTACACCTTC. It encodes CSAGTEGYRNYGYTF.

The chain combines TRBV12-3 or TRBV12-4 with TRBJ1-5, with D possibly being TRBD1 (5 bases). The V end lost 3 bases, the J end lost 4 bases, and 10 bases lay between the germline ends. This CDR3 contains 14 residues. The CDR3 region is CASSLAGRNQPQHF. CDR3 nucleotide sequence: TGTGCCAGCAGTTTGGCAGGGAGGAATCAGCCCCAGCATTTT.

J is TRBJ2-5 and V is TRBV12-3 or TRBV12-4; 7 nucleotides line up with TRBD1. The CDR3 spans 15 residues. Trimming at V came to 3 bases and at J to 4 bases, leaving 8 bases not matched to a gene. CDR3 protein: CASSFRKTGRETQYF. For the CDR3, the DNA is TGTGCCAGCAGTTTCCGAAAGACAGGGAGAGAGACCCAGTACTTC.

This rearrangement joins TRBV6-5 to TRBJ1-2; D remains ambiguous. Germline CDR1 is MNHEY and CDR2 is SVGAGI. Trimming pared 2 bases from V and 6 bases from J, leaving 16 bases between. This CDR3 has 15 amino acids. CDR3 in amino acids: CASSYTFKDYDGYTF. The CDR3 bases are TGTGCCAGCAGTTACACCTTTAAGGATTATGATGGCTACACCTTC.

This rearrangement joins TRBV29-1 to TRBJ2-7; D is unresolved. Germline-derived CDR1 and CDR2 are SQVTM and ANQGSEA. The CDR3 has 13 residues. Trimming cost V 6 bases and J 2 bases, with 14 bases left between them. The CDR3 here is CSVALSTAYEQYF. The DNA for the CDR3 is TGCAGCGTAGCACTAAGTACTGCCTACGAGCAGTACTTC.

This clonotype was detected only a few times. The chain carries TRBV4-2 and TRBJ2-4; D uncertain. CDR1 is LGHNA, CDR2 YNFKEQ, per germline. The V gene lost 0 bases and the J gene lost 0 bases, with 12 bases spanning the gap. The CDR3 runs to 17 residues. The CDR3 is CASSQEGQDTAKNIQYF. The CDR3 DNA follows: TGTGCCAGCAGCCAAGAAGGGCAGGATACAGCCAAAAACATTCAGTACTTC.

The V and J genes are TRBV3-1 and TRBJ1-5; possible D gene TRBD1, 5 bases. Germline V lookup: CDR1 LGHDT, CDR2 YNNKEL (reference sequence). This CDR3 has 15 amino acids. V lost 1 base to trimming and J lost 1 base, with 8 bases between them. CDR3 DNA: TGTGCCAGCAGCCAAGGCCCAGGGAGCAATCAGCCCCAGCATTTT. The encoded protein is CASSQGPGSNQPQHF.

This chain connects TRBV7-2 to TRBJ2-4; D is possibly TRBD1 (5 bases). From germline, CDR1 is SGHTA and CDR2 FQGNSA. V gave up 4 bases and J gave up 6 bases, with 10 bases separating them. The CDR3 is 13 residues long. This CDR3 reads CASSSGQGNIQYF. Here the CDR3 DNA reads TGTGCCAGCAGCTCTGGGCAGGGAAACATTCAGTACTTC.

To note about this clonotype: At one of its ends the junction is not consistent with the germline gene, which may arise from a read error. The J gene is TRBJ2-3, the V gene TRBV7-7; 12 bases fit TRBD2. The CDR3 is made up of 17 amino acids. Germline V gives CDR1 SSHAT, CDR2 FNYEAQ (reference sequence). For the CDR3, the DNA is TGTGCTAGCAGCCCTGACCGACTAGCGGGAGAACCAGATACGCAGTATTTT. It encodes CASSPDRLAGEPDTQYF.

The J gene is TRBJ1-5, the V gene TRBV12-3 or TRBV12-4, with D hard to call. The CDR3 runs to 12 residues. Trimming shortened V by 5 bases and J by 10 bases, and 12 bases separated the two germline ends. The CDR3 nucleotides read TGTGCCAGCAGTCCTTGGGGTGTACCCCAGCATTTT. This translates into CASSPWGVPQHF.

This chain uses TRBV24-1 with TRBJ2-1, with no clear D. The CDR3 extends over 11 amino acids. Trimming stripped 1 base from V and 12 bases from J, with 6 bases between. CDR1 and CDR2 from the germline V gene are KGHDR and SFDVKD. In nucleotides, the CDR3 is TGTGCCACCAGTGATTTCATGGCGCAGTTCTTC. This gives the protein CATSDFMAQFF.

The chain has TRBV5-5 and TRBJ2-2; 7 bases map to TRBD1. The junction had 6 bases not matched to a gene; V was cut back by 5 bases and J by 2 bases. CDR1 is SGHKS and CDR2 is YYEKEE in the germline V gene (reference sequence). CDR3 length: 15 residues. The DNA for the CDR3 is TGTGCCAGCAGGATACGACAGGGAAACACCGGGGAGCTGTTTTTT. Protein: CASRIRQGNTGELFF.

The rearrangement joins TRBV24-1 to TRBJ1-4; the D gene is possibly TRBD1 (6 bases). The CDR3 is made up of 14 amino acids. V lost 7 bases and J 8 bases, leaving 16 bases between the germline ends. The V gene's germline CDR1 is KGHDR and CDR2 SFDVKD. This chain's CDR3 is CATSDNRAGEKLFF. The CDR3 bases are TGTGCCACCAGCGACAACAGGGCAGGGGAAAAACTGTTTTTT.

The table lists this clonotype with a few counts. The V gene is TRBV11-2, the J gene TRBJ2-1, with 9 bases matching TRBD2. The length of the CDR3 is 13 residues. With 8 bases clipped from V and 7 bases from J, the junction kept 6 bases outside the gene matches. CDR1 is SGHAT, CDR2 FQNNGV, per germline. This CDR3 is CASCTREGNEQFF. DNA for the CDR3: TGTGCCAGCTGTACGCGGGAGGGAAATGAGCAGTTCTTC.

This clonotype was found a few times. The rearrangement uses TRBV7-8 and TRBJ1-6; D is undetermined. V was trimmed by 1 base and J by 5 bases, leaving 9 bases between them. CDR1 and CDR2 (germline): SGHVS, FQNEAQ. This CDR3 region has 15 residues. The CDR3 is CASSLVAENNSPLHF. The CDR3 DNA sequence: TGTGCCAGCAGCTTAGTTGCGGAAAATAATTCACCCCTCCACTTT.

The V gene is TRBV7-6, the J gene TRBJ2-1, with a weak D call TRBD1 (6 bases). V was cut by 5 bases and J by 4 bases, with 21 bases left in between. Germline V gene lookup returns CDR1 SGHVS and CDR2 FNYEAQ. There are 17 residues in the CDR3. The CDR3 nucleotides read TGTGCCAGCAGCGACTCCCCCGGGACATGGCCATACAATGAGCAGTTCTTC. Amino acid sequence: CASSDSPGTWPYNEQFF.

The rearrangement uses TRBV29-1 and TRBJ2-2, with 8 bases lining up with TRBD1. This CDR3 spans 16 amino acids. The V and J ends lost 6 bases and 3 bases, in that order; junction bases with no gene match: 12. Germline CDR1 SQVTM, CDR2 ANQGSEA. The CDR3 reads CSVEGDRGDHTGELFF. The CDR3 DNA reads TGCAGCGTGGAGGGCGACAGGGGAGATCACACCGGGGAGCTGTTTTTT.